Below, one T cell receptor (beta chain) is given with its context. This entry belongs to a study of blood T cell repertoires in COVID-19. V lost 4 bases, J lost 8 bases, and 5 bases stayed unmatched. CDR3 length: 13 residues. CDR1 and CDR2 from the germline V gene are SNHLY and FYNNEI. Authors' data handling: Nucleated cell counts were estimated from reference gene primer amplification. Assay used: immunoSEQ multiplex PCR; TCRdb lists only in-frame clones, some missing. V and J calls and clone size come straight from that table; D and trimming were deduced from the DNA. This table holds around 290,000 clones, roughly 91% found once.

The chain couples TRBV2 to TRBJ1-3; TRBD1 matches at 7 bases. The TCR originated in a man aged 35-49 years with acute or convalescent COVID-19. The sample was peripheral blood. CDR3 sequence (DNA): TGTGCCAGCAGTGCAGACAGGGACTACACCATATATTTT. Protein product: CASSADRDYTIYF.